The rows below give T cell receptor beta chains drawn from one sample of a study of T cells in localized non-small cell lung cancer. TCRdb's copy holds only in-frame clones and misses some; the assay was immunoSEQ multiplex PCR. This sample has about 23,000 clones, with 90% found just once. Sequencing was performed on peripheral blood, taken before any cancer treatment. The receptor source for this set is a woman between 40 and 69 years old with stage I lung adenocarcinoma. Both conserved end residues are part of each CDR3. D genes are given only for firm matches. Expanded clones get a size class; other rows say once, few or many, or leave the size out.

J gene: TRBJ2-3
D gene: TRBD2
CDR3 length: 17
V gene: TRBV4-1
clone size: -
CDR3 DNA: TGCGCCAGCAGCCAAGAAAAGGCTAGCGGGGGTGAGGATACGCAGTATTTT
CDR3 protein: CASSQEKASGGEDTQYF

J gene: TRBJ1-1
D gene: -
CDR3 length: 14
V gene: TRBV7-2
clone size: -
CDR3 DNA: TGTGCCAGCGGGCCTGCGTTGAGGGCGGGGGAGGCTTTCTTT
CDR3 protein: CASGPALRAGEAFF

J gene: TRBJ1-4
D gene: -
CDR3 length: 15
V gene: TRBV30
clone size: -
CDR3 DNA: TGTGCCTGGAGTCATCGTAAGGGGTCTAGCGAAAAACTGTTTTTT
CDR3 protein: CAWSHRKGSSEKLFF

J gene: TRBJ2-1
D gene: TRBD2
CDR3 length: 17
V gene: TRBV11-3
clone size: -
CDR3 DNA: TGTGCCAGCAGCTCGGGACTAGCGGGAGCGTCCTACAATGAGCAGTTCTTC
CDR3 protein: CASSSGLAGASYNEQFF

J gene: TRBJ2-1
D gene: TRBD2
CDR3 length: 17
V gene: TRBV7-2
clone size: -
CDR3 DNA: TGTGCCAGCAGCTTAGGATATAGCGGTTACGGGAGGGATGAGCAGTTCTTC
CDR3 protein: CASSLGYSGYGRDEQFF

J gene: TRBJ2-7
D gene: TRBD1
CDR3 length: 15
V gene: TRBV6-5
clone size: -
CDR3 DNA: TGTGCCAGCAGTCCAGACAGGGATCCCTCGAGCGAGCAGTACTTC
CDR3 protein: CASSPDRDPSSEQYF

J gene: TRBJ2-1
D gene: -
CDR3 length: 16
V gene: TRBV7-9
clone size: -
CDR3 DNA: TGTGCCAGCAGCTTGACTAGGGACCCCCCTGCCAATGAGCAGTTCTTC
CDR3 protein: CASSLTRDPPANEQFF

J gene: TRBJ2-7
D gene: -
CDR3 length: 11
V gene: TRBV20-1
clone size: once
CDR3 DNA: TGCAGTGCGGGCGGAACCTACGAGCAGTACTTC
CDR3 protein: CSAGGTYEQYF

J gene: TRBJ2-7
D gene: -
CDR3 length: 17
V gene: TRBV28
clone size: -
CDR3 DNA: TGTGCCAGCATCCAAGGGGGAGTGATTGGGAGGTCCTACGAGCAGTACTTC
CDR3 protein: CASIQGGVIGRSYEQYF

J gene: TRBJ2-7
D gene: -
CDR3 length: 12
V gene: TRBV28
clone size: -
CDR3 DNA: TGTGCCAGCGGGGTCGGCTCCTTCGAGCAGTACTTC
CDR3 protein: CASGVGSFEQYF

J gene: TRBJ2-5
D gene: TRBD1
CDR3 length: 14
V gene: TRBV5-1
clone size: -
CDR3 DNA: TGCGCCAGCAGCCCCGGGACAGTTGGAGAGACCCAGTACTTC
CDR3 protein: CASSPGTVGETQYF

J gene: TRBJ1-2
D gene: -
CDR3 length: 13
V gene: TRBV10-3
clone size: -
CDR3 DNA: TGTGCCATCAGTGAGGGAGGGAGCTATGGCTACACCTTC
CDR3 protein: CAISEGGSYGYTF

J gene: TRBJ1-1
D gene: -
CDR3 length: 13
V gene: TRBV5-6
clone size: -
CDR3 DNA: TGTGCCAGCAGTTGGGGGGATTTCACTGAAGCTTTCTTT
CDR3 protein: CASSWGDFTEAFF

J gene: TRBJ2-7
D gene: TRBD2
CDR3 length: 13
V gene: TRBV2
clone size: once
CDR3 DNA: TGTGCCAGCAATAGCGGGAGGGCCTACGAGCAGTACTTC
CDR3 protein: CASNSGRAYEQYF

J gene: TRBJ2-3
D gene: TRBD1
CDR3 length: 14
V gene: TRBV27
clone size: -
CDR3 DNA: TGTGCCAGCACCCGGACAGGGGGCACAGATACGCAGTATTTT
CDR3 protein: CASTRTGGTDTQYF

J gene: TRBJ2-5
D gene: -
CDR3 length: 12
V gene: TRBV15
clone size: -
CDR3 DNA: TGTGCCACCAGCAGAGTTGGGGAGACCCAGTACTTC
CDR3 protein: CATSRVGETQYF

J gene: TRBJ1-3
D gene: -
CDR3 length: 15
V gene: TRBV28
clone size: -
CDR3 DNA: TGTGCCAGCAGCCCACCCGGGGACGGGGGAAACACCATATATTTT
CDR3 protein: CASSPPGDGGNTIYF